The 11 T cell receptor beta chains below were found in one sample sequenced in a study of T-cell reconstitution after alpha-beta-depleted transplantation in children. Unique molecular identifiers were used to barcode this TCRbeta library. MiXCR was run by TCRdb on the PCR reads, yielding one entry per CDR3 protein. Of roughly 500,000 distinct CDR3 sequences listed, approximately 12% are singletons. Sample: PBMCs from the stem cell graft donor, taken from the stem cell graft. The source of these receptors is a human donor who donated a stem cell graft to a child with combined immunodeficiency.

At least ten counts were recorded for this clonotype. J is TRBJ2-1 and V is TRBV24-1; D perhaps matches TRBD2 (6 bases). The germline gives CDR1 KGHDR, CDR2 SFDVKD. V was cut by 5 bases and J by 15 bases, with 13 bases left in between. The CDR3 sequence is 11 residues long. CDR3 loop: CATSAGGVSFF. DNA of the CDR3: TGTGCCACCAGTGCCGGGGGAGTCTCGTTCTTC.

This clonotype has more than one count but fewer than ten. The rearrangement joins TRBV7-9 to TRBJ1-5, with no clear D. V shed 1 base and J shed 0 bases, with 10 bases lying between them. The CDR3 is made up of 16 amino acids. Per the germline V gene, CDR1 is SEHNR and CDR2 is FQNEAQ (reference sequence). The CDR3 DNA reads TGTGCCAGCAGCTTAGGGACCCGGGTTAGCAATCAGCCCCAGCATTTT. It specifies CASSLGTRVSNQPQHF.

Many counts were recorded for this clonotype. As DNA, the CDR3 is TGCAGTGCTAGAGATTACCTGGCCACAGATACGCAGTATTTT. Its protein is CSARDYLATDTQYF. This chain joins TRBV20-1 and TRBJ2-3, with unresolved D. Germline V gives CDR1 DFQATT, CDR2 SNEGSKA (reference sequence). This CDR3 has 14 residues. Trimming removed 0 bases from V and 2 bases from J, with 9 bases in between.

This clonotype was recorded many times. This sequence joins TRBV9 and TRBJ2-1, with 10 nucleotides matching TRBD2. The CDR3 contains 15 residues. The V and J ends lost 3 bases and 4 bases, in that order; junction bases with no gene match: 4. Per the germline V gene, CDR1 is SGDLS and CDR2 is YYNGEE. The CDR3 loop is CASSDSSGRYNEQFF. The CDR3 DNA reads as TGTGCCAGCAGCGATTCTAGCGGGAGATACAATGAGCAGTTCTTC.

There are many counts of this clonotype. CDR3 loop: CASSLAGITGELFF. The CDR3 bases are TGTGCCAGCAGCTTAGCTGGGATCACCGGGGAGCTGTTTTTT. The rearrangement links TRBV11-3 to TRBJ2-2; unclear D gene. The CDR3 is made up of 14 amino acids. V dropped 1 base and J dropped 4 bases, with 7 bases sitting between them. The germline CDR1 and CDR2 sequences are SGHNT and YENEEA.

The CDR3 spells CASSLAGFGELFF. For the CDR3, the DNA is TGTGCCAGCAGTCTAGCGGGTTTCGGGGAGCTGTTTTTT. J is TRBJ2-2 and V is TRBV7-9; 8 positions agree with TRBD2. In germline, CDR1 is SEHNR, CDR2 FQNEAQ (reference sequence). Unmatched junction bases numbered 4, after V lost 6 bases and J lost 7 bases. CDR3 length equals 13 residues.

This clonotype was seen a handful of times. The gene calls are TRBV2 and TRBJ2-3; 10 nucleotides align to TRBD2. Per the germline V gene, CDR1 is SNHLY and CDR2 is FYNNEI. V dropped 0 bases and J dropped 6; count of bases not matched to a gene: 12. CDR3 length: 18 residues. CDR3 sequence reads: CASSEALGVAGGADTQYF. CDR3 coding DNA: TGTGCCAGCAGTGAAGCGCTTGGGGTAGCGGGGGGCGCCGATACGCAGTATTTT.

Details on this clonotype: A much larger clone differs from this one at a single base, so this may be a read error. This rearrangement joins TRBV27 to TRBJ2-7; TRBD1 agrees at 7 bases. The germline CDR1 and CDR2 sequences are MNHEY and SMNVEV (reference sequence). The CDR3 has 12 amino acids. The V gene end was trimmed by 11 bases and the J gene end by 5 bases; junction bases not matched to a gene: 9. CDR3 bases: TGTGCCGTCCACAGGGGCATGCACGAGCAGTACTTC. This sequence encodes CAVHRGMHEQYF.

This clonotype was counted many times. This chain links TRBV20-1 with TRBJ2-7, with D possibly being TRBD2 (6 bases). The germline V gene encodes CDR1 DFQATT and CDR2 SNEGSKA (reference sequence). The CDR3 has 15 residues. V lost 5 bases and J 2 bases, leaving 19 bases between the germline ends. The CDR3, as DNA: TGCAGTGCTCGCGAAAATTATGGGGGGACCTACGAGCAGTACTTC. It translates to CSARENYGGTYEQYF.

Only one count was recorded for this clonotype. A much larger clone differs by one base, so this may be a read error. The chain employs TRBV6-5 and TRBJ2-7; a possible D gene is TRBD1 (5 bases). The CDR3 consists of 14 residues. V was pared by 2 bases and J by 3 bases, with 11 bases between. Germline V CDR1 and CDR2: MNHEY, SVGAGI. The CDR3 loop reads CASSYMKGIYEQYF. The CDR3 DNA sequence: TGTGCCAGCAGTTACATGAAGGGGATCTACGAGCAGTACTTC.

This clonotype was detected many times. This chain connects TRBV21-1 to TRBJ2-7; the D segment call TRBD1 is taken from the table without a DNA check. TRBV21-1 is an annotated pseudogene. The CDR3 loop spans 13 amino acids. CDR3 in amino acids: CASSKGQIYEQYF. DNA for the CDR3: TGTGCCAGCAGCAAAGGACAGATCTACGAGCAGTACTTC.